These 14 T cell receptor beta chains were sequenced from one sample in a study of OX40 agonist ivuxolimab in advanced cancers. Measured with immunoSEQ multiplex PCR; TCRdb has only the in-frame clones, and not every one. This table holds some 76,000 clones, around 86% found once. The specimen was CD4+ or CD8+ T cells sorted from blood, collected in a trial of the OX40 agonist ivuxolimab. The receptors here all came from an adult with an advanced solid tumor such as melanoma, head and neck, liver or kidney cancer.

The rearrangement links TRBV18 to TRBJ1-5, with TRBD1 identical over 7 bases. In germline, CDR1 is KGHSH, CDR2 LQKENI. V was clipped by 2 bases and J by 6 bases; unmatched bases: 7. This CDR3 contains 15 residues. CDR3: CASSPGIGGTQPQHF. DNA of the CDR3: TGTGCCAGCTCACCAGGAATAGGGGGCACTCAGCCCCAGCATTTT. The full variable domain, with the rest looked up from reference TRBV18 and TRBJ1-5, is NAGVMQNPRHLVRRRGQEARLRCSPMKGHSHVYWYRQLPEEGLKFMVYLQKENIIDESGMPKERFSAEFPKEGPSILRIQQVVRGDSAAYFCASSPGIGGTQPQHFGDGTRLSIL.

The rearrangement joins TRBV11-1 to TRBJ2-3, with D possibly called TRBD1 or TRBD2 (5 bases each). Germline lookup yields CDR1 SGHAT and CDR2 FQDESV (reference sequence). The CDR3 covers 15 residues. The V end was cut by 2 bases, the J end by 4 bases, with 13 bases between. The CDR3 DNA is TGTGCCAGCAGCTTACGGGACCCACGGTCAGATACGCAGTATTTT. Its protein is CASSLRDPRSDTQYF.

The CDR3 DNA reads TGTGCCAGCAGCCCGGGACTAGCGGTCGATACGCAGTATTTT. It is translated as CASSPGLAVDTQYF. The J gene is TRBJ2-3, the V gene TRBV11-2; the match to TRBD2 covers 11 bases. CDR1 is SGHAT, CDR2 FQNNGV, per germline. After removal of 5 bases from V and 6 bases from J, the junction contained 4 bases not matched to a gene. The CDR3 is made up of 14 amino acids. Supplemented by reference TRBV11-2 and TRBJ2-3, the full variable domain reads EAGVAQSPRYKIIEKRQSVAFWCNPISGHATLYWYQQILGQGPKLLIQFQNNGVVDDSQLPKDRFSAERLKGVDSTLKIQPAKLEDSAVYLCASSPGLAVDTQYFGPGTRLTVL.

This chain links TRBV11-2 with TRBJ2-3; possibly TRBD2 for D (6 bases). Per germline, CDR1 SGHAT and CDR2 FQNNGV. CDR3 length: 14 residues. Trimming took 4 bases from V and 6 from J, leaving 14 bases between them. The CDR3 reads CASSYNARGDTQYF. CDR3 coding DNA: TGTGCCAGCAGCTATAACGCTCGGGGGGATACGCAGTATTTT.

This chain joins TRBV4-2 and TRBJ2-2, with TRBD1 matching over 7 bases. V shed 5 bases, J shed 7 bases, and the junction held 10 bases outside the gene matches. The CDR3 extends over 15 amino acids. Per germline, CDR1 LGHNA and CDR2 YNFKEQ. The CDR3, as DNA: TGTGCCAGCAGCTTACGACAGGGTGAAGGCGGGGAGCTGTTTTTT. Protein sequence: CASSLRQGEGGELFF.

This CDR3 is CASSPTSGGASTDTQYF. The CDR3 nucleotides read TGTGCCAGCAGCCCTACTAGCGGGGGGGCAAGCACAGATACGCAGTATTTT. The chain couples TRBV7-9 to TRBJ2-3; 13 bases are a match to TRBD2. V was pared by 5 bases and J by 0 bases, with 5 bases of the junction left unmatched. The CDR3 runs to 17 residues. Germline V gene lookup returns CDR1 SEHNR and CDR2 FQNEAQ (reference sequence).

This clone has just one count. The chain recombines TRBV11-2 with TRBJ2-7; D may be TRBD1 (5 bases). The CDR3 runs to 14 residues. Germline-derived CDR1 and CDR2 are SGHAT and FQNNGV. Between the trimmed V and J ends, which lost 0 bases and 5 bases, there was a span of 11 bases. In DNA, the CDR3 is TGTGCCAGCAGCTTAGATCAGGGAAGGGACGAGCAGTACTTC. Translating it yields CASSLDQGRDEQYF.

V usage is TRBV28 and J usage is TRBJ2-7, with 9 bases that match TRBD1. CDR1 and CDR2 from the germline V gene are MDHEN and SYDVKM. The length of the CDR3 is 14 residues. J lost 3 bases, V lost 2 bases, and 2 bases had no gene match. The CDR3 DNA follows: TGTGCCAGCAGTTTAATGGACAGGGGCTACGAGCAGTACTTC. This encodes CASSLMDRGYEQYF. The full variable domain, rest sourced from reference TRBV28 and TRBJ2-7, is DVKVTQSSRYLVKRTGEKVFLECVQDMDHENMFWYRQDPGLGLRLIYFSYDVKMKEKGDIPEGYSVSREKKERFSLILESASTNQTSMYLCASSLMDRGYEQYFGPGTRLTVT.

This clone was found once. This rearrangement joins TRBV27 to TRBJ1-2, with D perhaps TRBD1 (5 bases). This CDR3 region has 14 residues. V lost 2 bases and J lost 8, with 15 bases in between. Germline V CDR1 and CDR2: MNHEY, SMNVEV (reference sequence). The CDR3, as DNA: TGTGCCAGCAGTTTACGGCAGGGAACCTACGGCTACACCTTC. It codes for CASSLRQGTYGYTF.

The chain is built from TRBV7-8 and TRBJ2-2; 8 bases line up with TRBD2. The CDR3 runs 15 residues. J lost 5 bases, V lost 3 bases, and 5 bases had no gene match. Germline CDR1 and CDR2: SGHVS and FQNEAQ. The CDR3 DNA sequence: TGTGCCAGCAGCTTGCTGACGGGAGGGACCGGGGAGCTGTTTTTT. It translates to CASSLLTGGTGELFF.

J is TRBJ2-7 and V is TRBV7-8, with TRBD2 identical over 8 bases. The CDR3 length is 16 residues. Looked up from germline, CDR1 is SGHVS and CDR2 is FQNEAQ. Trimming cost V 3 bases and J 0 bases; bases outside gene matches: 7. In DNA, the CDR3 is TGTGCCAGCAGCTTCCTGACTAGCGCCATCTCCTACGAGCAGTACTTC. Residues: CASSFLTSAISYEQYF.

This chain's CDR3 is CASTRGGSYNSPLHF. In DNA, the CDR3 is TGTGCCAGCACCCGAGGGGGATCCTATAATTCACCCCTCCACTTT. The chain is built from TRBV7-3 and TRBJ1-6, with D maybe TRBD1 (6 bases). This CDR3 region has 15 residues. The germline V gene encodes CDR1 SGHTA and CDR2 FQGTGA. V lost 7 bases to trimming and J lost 1 base, with 11 bases between them. Combining the CDR3 with reference TRBV7-3 and TRBJ1-6 gives the whole variable domain GAGVSQTPSNKVTEKGKYVELRCDPISGHTALYWYRQSLGQGPEFLIYFQGTGAADDSGLPNDRFFAVRPEGSVSTLKIQRTERGDSAVYLCASTRGGSYNSPLHFGNGTRLTVT.

The CDR3 loop is CASKGGSPTDTQYF. The CDR3, as DNA: TGCGCCAGCAAAGGCGGGAGCCCCACAGATACGCAGTATTTT. The chain links TRBV5-1 to TRBJ2-3, with TRBD2 matching over 7 bases. Trimming removed 6 bases from V and 2 bases from J; junction bases left unmatched: 6. Germline V lookup: CDR1 SGHRS, CDR2 YFSETQ. This CDR3 has 14 amino acids.

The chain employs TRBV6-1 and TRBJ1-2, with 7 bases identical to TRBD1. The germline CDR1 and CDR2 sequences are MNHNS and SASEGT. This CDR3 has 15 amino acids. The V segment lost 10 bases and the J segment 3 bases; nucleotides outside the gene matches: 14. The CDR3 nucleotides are TGTGCCAACCATGCAGGGGGGATGGCAGACTATGGCTACACCTTC. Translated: CANHAGGMADYGYTF.